This TCR beta chain was sequenced in a study of human T cells and chemical hapten exposure. Time point here: patch test 1, 2 weeks after DPC sensitization. The treatment: therapeutic diphenylcyclopropenone sensitization with weekly scalp DPC. Researchers extracted total RNA from unfractionated whole blood. CDR3 length: 16 amino acids. V was clipped by 0 bases and J by 7 bases; unmatched bases: 12. Per germline, CDR1 SEHNR and CDR2 FQNEAQ (reference sequence). This clonotype was observed many times. Unique molecular identifiers were attached to individual cDNA molecules during library preparation. TCRdb analysed the RACE reads with MiXCR anew, one entry per CDR3 protein. Among some 81,000 distinct CDR3 sequences, approximately 8% were seen once, and the ten largest hold around 1.5%.

The sequence was obtained from a woman aged 25 to 39 with alopecia areata. Some clones in this sample may be carry-over from other donors' samples. The material sequenced was whole blood, taken in connection with sensitization to the hapten diphenylcyclopropenone (DPC). The chain links TRBV7-9 to TRBJ2-7; 7 positions match TRBD2. In nucleotides, the CDR3 is TGTGCCAGCAGCTTAGCAGGCGGGGGTTCCCTTTCGGAGCAGTACTTC. It is translated as CASSLAGGGSLSEQYF.